A single sample gave rise to the 3 T cell receptor beta chains below, sequenced in a study of blood T cells in healthy people across ages. Sample-barcoded 5' priming and a J-beta primer mix drove a second PCR of about 6 to 12 cycles. TCRdb recomputed calls from the 5' RACE reads with MiXCR, one row per CDR3 protein. This sample carries roughly 1.7 million distinct CDR3 sequences, around 36% of them seen once, and the ten largest clones take 11%. Sequenced material: blood. These receptors all come from a woman in her twenties or thirties in good health.

The V call is TRBV29-1, the J call TRBJ1-4; weak D call: TRBD1 (6 bases). Germline lookup yields CDR1 SQVTM and CDR2 ANQGSEA. This CDR3 comprises 13 residues. V dropped 7 bases and J dropped 2 bases, with 11 bases sitting between them. The CDR3 here is CSAIGGTNEKLFF. CDR3 coding DNA: TGCAGCGCCATAGGGGGTACTAATGAAAAACTGTTTTTT.

This clonotype has just a few counts. The V and J genes are TRBV7-9 and TRBJ2-1; D assignment may be TRBD1 or TRBD2 (5 bases each). The CDR3 has 15 amino acids. Trimming took off 6 bases at V and 8 bases at J, with 20 bases between the two ends. Germline lookup yields CDR1 SEHNR and CDR2 FQNEAQ (reference sequence). CDR3 residues: CASSPRRLGAHEQFF. CDR3 sequence (DNA): TGTGCCAGCAGTCCCCGGCGCCTCGGGGCCCATGAGCAGTTCTTC.

J is TRBJ1-1 and V is TRBV11-2; 7 nucleotides line up with TRBD1. V lost 8 bases to trimming and J lost 0 bases; unmatched junction nucleotides: 6. The CDR3 is 14 amino acids. In germline, CDR1 is SGHAT, CDR2 FQNNGV. CDR3 sequence: CASAQTGLNTEAFF. CDR3 bases: TGTGCCAGCGCCCAGACAGGGTTGAACACTGAAGCTTTCTTT.